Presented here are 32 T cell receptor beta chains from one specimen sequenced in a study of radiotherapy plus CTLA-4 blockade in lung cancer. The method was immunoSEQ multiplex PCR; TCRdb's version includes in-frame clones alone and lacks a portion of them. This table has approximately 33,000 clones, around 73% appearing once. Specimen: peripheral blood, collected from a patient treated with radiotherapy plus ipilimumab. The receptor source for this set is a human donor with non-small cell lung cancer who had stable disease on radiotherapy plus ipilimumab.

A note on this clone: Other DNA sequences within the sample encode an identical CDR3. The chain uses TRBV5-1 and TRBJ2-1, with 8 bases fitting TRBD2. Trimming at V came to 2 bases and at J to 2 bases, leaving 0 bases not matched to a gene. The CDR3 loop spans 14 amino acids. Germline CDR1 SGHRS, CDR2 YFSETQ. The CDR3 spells CASSLAGAYNEQFF. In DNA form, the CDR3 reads TGCGCCAGCAGCTTAGCGGGGGCCTACAATGAGCAGTTCTTC.

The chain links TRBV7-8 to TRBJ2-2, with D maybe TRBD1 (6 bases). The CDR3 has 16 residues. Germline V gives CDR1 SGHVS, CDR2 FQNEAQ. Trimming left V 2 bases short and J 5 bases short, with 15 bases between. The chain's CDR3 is CASSLTGWGITGELFF. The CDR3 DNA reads TGTGCCAGCAGCTTAACAGGGTGGGGAATTACCGGGGAGCTGTTTTTT.

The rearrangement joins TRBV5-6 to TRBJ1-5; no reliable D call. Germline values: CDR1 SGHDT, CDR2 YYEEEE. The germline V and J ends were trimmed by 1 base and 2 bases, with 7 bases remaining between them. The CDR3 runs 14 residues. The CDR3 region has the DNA TGTGCCAGCAGCTTGATGAGCGGCAATCAGCCCCAGCATTTT. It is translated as CASSLMSGNQPQHF.

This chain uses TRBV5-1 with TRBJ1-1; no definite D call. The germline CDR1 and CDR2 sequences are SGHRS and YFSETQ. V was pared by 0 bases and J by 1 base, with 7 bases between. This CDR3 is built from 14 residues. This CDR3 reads CASSLAPANTEAFF. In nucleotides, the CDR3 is TGCGCCAGCAGCTTGGCCCCAGCGAACACTGAAGCTTTCTTT.

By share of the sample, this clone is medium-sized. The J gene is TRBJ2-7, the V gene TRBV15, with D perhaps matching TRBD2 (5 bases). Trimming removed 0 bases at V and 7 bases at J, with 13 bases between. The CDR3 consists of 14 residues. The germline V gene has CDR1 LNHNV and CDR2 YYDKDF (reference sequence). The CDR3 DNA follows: TGTGCCACCAGCAGAGACAGGACTTTGAGGGAGCAGTACTTC. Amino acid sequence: CATSRDRTLREQYF. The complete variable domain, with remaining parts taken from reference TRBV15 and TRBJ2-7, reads DAMVIQNPRYQVTQFGKPVTLSCSQTLNHNVMYWYQQKSSQAPKLLFHYYDKDFNNEADTPDNFQSRRPNTSFCFLDIRSPGLGDTAMYLCATSRDRTLREQYFGPGTRLTVT.

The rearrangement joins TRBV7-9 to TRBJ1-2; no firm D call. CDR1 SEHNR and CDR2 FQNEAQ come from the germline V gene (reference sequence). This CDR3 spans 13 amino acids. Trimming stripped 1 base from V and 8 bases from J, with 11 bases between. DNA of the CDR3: TGTGCCAGCAGCTTAGAGACTTACGGCGGCTACACCTTC. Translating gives CASSLETYGGYTF.

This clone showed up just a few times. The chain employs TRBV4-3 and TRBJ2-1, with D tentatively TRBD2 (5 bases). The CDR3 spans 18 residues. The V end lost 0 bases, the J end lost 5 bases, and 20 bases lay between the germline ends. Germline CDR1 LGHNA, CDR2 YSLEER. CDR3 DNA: TGCGCCAGCAGCCAAGATTCAAACACCCGGGGTAGGGACAATGAGCAGTTCTTC. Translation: CASSQDSNTRGRDNEQFF.

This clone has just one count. The CDR3 here is CASGLGTGTGFNQPQHF. Here the CDR3 DNA reads TGTGCTAGTGGTCTCGGGACAGGGACCGGCTTCAATCAGCCCCAGCATTTT. J is TRBJ1-5 and V is TRBV12-5, with 9 bases fitting TRBD1. Germline V lookup: CDR1 LGHNT, CDR2 FRNRAP. Losses at the gene ends were 5 bases for V and 3 bases for J; bases not matched to a gene: 11. The CDR3 is 17 residues long. The entire variable domain, with the rest obtained from reference TRBV12-5 and TRBJ1-5, is as follows: DARVTQTPRHKVTEMGQEVTMRCQPILGHNTVFWYRQTMMQGLELLAYFRNRAPLDDSGMPKDRFSAEMPDATLATLKIQPSEPRDSAVYFCASGLGTGTGFNQPQHFGDGTRLSIL.

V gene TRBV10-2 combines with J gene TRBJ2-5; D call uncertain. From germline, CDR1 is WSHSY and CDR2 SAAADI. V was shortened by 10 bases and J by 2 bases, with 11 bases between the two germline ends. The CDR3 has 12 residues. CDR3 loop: CATALIQETQYF. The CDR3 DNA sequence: TGCGCCACCGCTCTGATACAAGAGACCCAGTACTTC.

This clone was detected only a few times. The chain's CDR3 is CASSPGTDTQYF. DNA of the CDR3: TGTGCCAGCAGCCCAGGGACAGATACGCAGTATTTT. The chain joins TRBV11-2 to TRBJ2-3, with a tentative D call TRBD1 (5 bases). The CDR3 has 12 amino acids. V was trimmed by 5 bases and J by 3 bases, leaving 6 bases between them. CDR1 is SGHAT and CDR2 is FQNNGV in the germline V gene.

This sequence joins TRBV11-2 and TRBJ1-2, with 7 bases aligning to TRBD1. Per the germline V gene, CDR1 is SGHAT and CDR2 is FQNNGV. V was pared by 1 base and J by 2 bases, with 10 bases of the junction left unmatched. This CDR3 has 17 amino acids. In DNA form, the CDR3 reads TGTGCCAGCAGCTTAGGTGGACGCGGCAGGGGGAACTATGGCTACACCTTC. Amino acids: CASSLGGRGRGNYGYTF.

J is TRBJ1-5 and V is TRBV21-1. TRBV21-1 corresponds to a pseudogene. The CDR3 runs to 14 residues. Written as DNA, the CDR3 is TGTGCCAGCAGCAAAGTGAGGGCCCATCAGCCCCAGCATTTT. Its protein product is CASSKVRAHQPQHF.

The CDR3 protein is CATSRESRLDNEQFF. CDR3 DNA sequence: TGTGCCACCAGCAGAGAATCTCGATTGGACAATGAGCAGTTCTTC. The chain combines TRBV15 with TRBJ2-1; D not resolved. Trimming shortened V by 0 bases and J by 5 bases, and 11 bases separated the two germline ends. This CDR3 comprises 15 residues. Germline V gene sequence: CDR1 LNHNV, CDR2 YYDKDF (reference sequence). Full variable domain (rest looked up from reference TRBV15 and TRBJ2-1): DAMVIQNPRYQVTQFGKPVTLSCSQTLNHNVMYWYQQKSSQAPKLLFHYYDKDFNNEADTPDNFQSRRPNTSFCFLDIRSPGLGDTAMYLCATSRESRLDNEQFFGPGTRLTVL.

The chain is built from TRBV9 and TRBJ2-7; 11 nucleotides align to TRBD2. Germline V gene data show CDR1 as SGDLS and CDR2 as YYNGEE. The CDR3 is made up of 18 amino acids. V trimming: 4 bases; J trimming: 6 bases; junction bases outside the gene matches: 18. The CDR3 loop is CASSSLPGLAGVAGEQYF. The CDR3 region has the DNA TGTGCCAGCAGCTCTCTGCCCGGACTAGCGGGTGTGGCGGGCGAGCAGTACTTC. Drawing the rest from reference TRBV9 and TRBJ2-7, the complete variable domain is DSGVTQTPKHLITATGQRVTLRCSPRSGDLSVYWYQQSLDQGLQFLIQYYNGEERAKGNILERFSAQQFPDLHSELNLSSLELGDSALYFCASSSLPGLAGVAGEQYFGPGTRLTVT.

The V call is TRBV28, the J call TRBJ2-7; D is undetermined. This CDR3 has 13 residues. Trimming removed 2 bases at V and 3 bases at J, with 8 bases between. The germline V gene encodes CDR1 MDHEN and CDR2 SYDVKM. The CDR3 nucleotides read TGTGCCAGCAGTTTAGATACAGACTACGAGCAGTACGTC. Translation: CASSLDTDYEQYV.

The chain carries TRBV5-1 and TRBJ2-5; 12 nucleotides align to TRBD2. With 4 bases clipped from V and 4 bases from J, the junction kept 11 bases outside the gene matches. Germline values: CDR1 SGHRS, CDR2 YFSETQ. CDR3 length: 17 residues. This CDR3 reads CASSTGTGLAGIETQYF. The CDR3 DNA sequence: TGCGCCAGCAGCACGGGCACCGGACTAGCGGGGATAGAGACCCAGTACTTC.

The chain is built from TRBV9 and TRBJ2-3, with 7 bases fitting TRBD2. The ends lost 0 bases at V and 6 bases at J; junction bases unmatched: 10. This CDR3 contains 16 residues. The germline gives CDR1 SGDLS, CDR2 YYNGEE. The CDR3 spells CASSVVGGGGWDTQYF. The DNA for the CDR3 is TGTGCCAGCAGCGTAGTCGGTGGCGGGGGTTGGGATACGCAGTATTTT.

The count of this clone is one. The CDR3 DNA is TGTGCCAGCAGTCGCCCACCGGGAACCGCTAACTATGGCTACACCTTC. Protein: CASSRPPGTANYGYTF. This chain joins TRBV28 and TRBJ1-2; the D is unclear. CDR1 and CDR2 (germline): MDHEN, SYDVKM. The length of the CDR3 is 16 residues. V was clipped by 5 bases and J by 0 bases, with 16 bases between them.

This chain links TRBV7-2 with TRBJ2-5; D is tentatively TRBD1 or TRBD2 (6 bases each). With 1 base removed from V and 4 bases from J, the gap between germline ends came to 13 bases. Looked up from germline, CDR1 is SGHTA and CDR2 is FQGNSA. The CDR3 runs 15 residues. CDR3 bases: TGTGCCAGCAGCTTAGTCTCCAGGGGAGGAGAGACCCAGTACTTC. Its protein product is CASSLVSRGGETQYF.

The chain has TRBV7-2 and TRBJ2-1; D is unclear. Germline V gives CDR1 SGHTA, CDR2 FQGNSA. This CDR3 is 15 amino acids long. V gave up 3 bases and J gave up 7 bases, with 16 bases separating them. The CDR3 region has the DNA TGTGCCAGCAGCTTTAAGGGCTCCTTGGGGAATGAGCAGTTCTTC. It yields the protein CASSFKGSLGNEQFF.

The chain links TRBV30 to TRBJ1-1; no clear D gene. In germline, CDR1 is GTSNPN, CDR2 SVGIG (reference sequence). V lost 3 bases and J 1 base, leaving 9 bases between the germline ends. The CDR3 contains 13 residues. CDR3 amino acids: CAWSKQKNTEAFF. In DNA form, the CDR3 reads TGTGCCTGGAGCAAACAGAAGAACACTGAAGCTTTCTTT.

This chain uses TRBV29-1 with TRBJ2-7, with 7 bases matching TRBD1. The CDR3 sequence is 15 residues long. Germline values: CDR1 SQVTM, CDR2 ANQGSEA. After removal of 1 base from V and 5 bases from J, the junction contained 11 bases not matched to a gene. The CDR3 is CSVEGPVTGYNEQYF. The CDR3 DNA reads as TGCAGCGTTGAAGGCCCAGTGACAGGGTACAACGAGCAGTACTTC.

For the CDR3, the DNA is TGTGCCAGCAGCCTGGAAGGTGGACAGGGGAATCAGCCCCAGCATTTT. Translated: CASSLEGGQGNQPQHF. This chain uses TRBV7-2 with TRBJ1-5; TRBD1 matches 9 bases. This CDR3 comprises 16 residues. Unmatched junction bases numbered 9, after V lost 5 bases and J lost 4 bases. Germline lookup yields CDR1 SGHTA and CDR2 FQGNSA.

The CDR3 nucleotides read TGCGCCAGCAGCCAAGACAGGGTCACTGAAGCTTTCTTT. Translation gives CASSQDRVTEAFF. The chain carries TRBV5-1 and TRBJ1-1; TRBD1 matches 7 bases. The trim removed 4 bases at V and 4 bases at J, leaving 4 bases unmatched. CDR1 and CDR2 from the germline V gene are SGHRS and YFSETQ. This CDR3 is built from 13 residues.

The CDR3 spells CASSLNSGGADTQYF. CDR3 in DNA: TGTGCCAGCAGCTTAAATAGCGGGGGGGCAGATACGCAGTATTTT. The genes are TRBV7-3 and TRBJ2-3, with 11 positions matching TRBD2. Trimming took 1 base from V and 4 from J; bases not matched to a gene: 1. The CDR3 is 15 residues long. Germline-derived CDR1 and CDR2 are SGHTA and FQGTGA.

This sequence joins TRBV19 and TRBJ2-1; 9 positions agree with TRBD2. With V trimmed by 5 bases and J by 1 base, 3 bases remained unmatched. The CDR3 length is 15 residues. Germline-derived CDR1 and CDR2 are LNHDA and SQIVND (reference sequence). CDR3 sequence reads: CASSPSGASYNEQFF. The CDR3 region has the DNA TGTGCCAGTAGTCCTAGCGGGGCTTCCTACAATGAGCAGTTCTTC.

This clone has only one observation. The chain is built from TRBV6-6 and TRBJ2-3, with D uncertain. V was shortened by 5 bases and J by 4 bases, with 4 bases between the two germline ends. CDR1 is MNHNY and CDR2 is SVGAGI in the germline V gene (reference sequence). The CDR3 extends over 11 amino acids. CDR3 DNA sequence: TGTGCCAGCAGTCCAGCAGATACGCAGTATTTT. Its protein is CASSPADTQYF.

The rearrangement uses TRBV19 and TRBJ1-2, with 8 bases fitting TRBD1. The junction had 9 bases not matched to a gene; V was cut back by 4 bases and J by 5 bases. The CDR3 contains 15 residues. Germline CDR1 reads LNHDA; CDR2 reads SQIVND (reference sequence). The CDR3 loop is CASSTRTGPGYGYTF. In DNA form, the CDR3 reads TGTGCCAGTAGTACTAGGACAGGGCCAGGATATGGCTACACCTTC.

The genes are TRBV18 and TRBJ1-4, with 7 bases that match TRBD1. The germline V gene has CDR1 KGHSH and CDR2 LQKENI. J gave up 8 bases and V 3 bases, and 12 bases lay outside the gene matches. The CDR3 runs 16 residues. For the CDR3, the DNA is TGTGCCAGCTCACCGGGACAGCCACCGGGTGGGGAAAAACTGTTTTTT. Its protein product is CASSPGQPPGGEKLFF.

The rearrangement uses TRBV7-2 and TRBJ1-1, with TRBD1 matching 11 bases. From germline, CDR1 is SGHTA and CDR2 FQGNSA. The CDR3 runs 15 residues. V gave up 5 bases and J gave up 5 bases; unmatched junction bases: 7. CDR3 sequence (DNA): TGTGCCAGCAGCCCGACCGGGACAGGGGGGACTGAAGCTTTCTTT. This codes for CASSPTGTGGTEAFF.

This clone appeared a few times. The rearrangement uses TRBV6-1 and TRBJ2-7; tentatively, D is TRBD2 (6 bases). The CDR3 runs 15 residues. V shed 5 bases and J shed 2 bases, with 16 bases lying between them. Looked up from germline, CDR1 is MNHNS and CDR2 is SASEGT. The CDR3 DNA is TGTGCCAGCAGTAACCCATTAGCGGCCGCCTACGAGCAGTACGTC. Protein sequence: CASSNPLAAAYEQYV.

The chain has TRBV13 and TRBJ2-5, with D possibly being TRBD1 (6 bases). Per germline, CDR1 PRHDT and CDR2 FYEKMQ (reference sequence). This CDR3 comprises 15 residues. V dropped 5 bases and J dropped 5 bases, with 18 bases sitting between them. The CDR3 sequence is CASSLTQGRTETQYF. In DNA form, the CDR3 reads TGTGCCAGCAGCCTTACCCAGGGGCGGACGGAGACCCAGTACTTC.